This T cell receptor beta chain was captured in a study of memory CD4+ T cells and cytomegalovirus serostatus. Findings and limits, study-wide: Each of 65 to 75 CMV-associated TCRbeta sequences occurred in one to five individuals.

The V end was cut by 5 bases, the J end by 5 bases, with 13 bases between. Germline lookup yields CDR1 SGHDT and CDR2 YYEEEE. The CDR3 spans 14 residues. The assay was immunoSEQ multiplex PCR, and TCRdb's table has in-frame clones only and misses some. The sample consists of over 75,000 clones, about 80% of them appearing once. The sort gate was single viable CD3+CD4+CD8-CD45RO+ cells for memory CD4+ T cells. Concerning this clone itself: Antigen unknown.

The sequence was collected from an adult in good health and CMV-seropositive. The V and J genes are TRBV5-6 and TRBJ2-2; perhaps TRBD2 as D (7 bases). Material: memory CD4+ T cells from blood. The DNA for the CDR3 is TGTGCCAGCAGACAAGGGGGGGTTACCGGGGAGCTGTTTTTT. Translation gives CASRQGGVTGELFF.